These 20 T cell receptor beta chains originate from one sample sequenced in a study of radiation and T cells in renal cell carcinoma. This sample's time point: blood 4 weeks post-SBRT, at nephrectomy. Treatment described: 15 Gy SBRT to primary tumor, nephrectomy 4 weeks later. Profiling relied on immunoSEQ multiplex PCR, and the TCRdb table lists in-frame clones only, not all of them. The repertoire holds some 78,000 clones, with 89% as singletons. The sequences come from blood, collected from a patient whose treatment included radiotherapy and nephrectomy. All receptors derive from a woman aged 70-85 years with renal cell carcinoma.

V usage is TRBV10-3 and J usage is TRBJ2-1; 8 nucleotides line up with TRBD1. The CDR3 has 15 residues. The J segment lost 6 bases and the V segment lost 6 bases, leaving 10 bases of the junction unmatched. Germline V gene sequence: CDR1 ENHRY, CDR2 SYGVKD. The chain's CDR3 is CAISHLQGASNEQFF. In DNA form, the CDR3 reads TGTGCCATCAGCCATCTGCAGGGGGCATCCAATGAGCAGTTCTTC.

The chain has TRBV11-2 and TRBJ2-1; D is ambiguous. The germline gives CDR1 SGHAT, CDR2 FQNNGV. The length of the CDR3 is 13 residues. V was shortened by 4 bases and J by 3 bases, with 7 bases between the two germline ends. CDR3: CASSSMNYNEQFF. The CDR3, as DNA: TGTGCCAGCAGCTCAATGAACTACAATGAGCAGTTCTTC.

The genes are TRBV7-8 and TRBJ2-1, with 7 positions matching TRBD2. CDR1 is SGHVS, CDR2 FQNEAQ, per germline. The CDR3 covers 16 residues. V shed 2 bases, J shed 7 bases, and the junction held 11 bases outside the gene matches. This CDR3 reads CASSLRFSGEINEQFF. The CDR3 DNA follows: TGTGCCAGCAGCTTACGCTTCAGCGGGGAGATAAATGAGCAGTTCTTC.

The chain's CDR3 is CASSINVGRGYQETQYF. The CDR3 DNA follows: TGTGCCAGCAGCATAAACGTCGGCAGGGGTTACCAAGAGACCCAGTACTTC. The chain couples TRBV7-2 to TRBJ2-5; D possibly corresponds to TRBD1 (6 bases). The CDR3 sequence is 17 residues long. Germline V CDR1 and CDR2: SGHTA, FQGNSA. Deletions cut 5 bases from V and 0 bases from J, with 19 bases between.

This sequence joins TRBV7-9 and TRBJ1-6, with D hard to call. The V and J ends lost 1 base and 5 bases respectively, with 0 bases between them. Looked up from germline, CDR1 is SEHNR and CDR2 is FQNEAQ (reference sequence). There are 12 residues in the CDR3. CDR3 amino acids: CASSLDNSPLHF. The CDR3 nucleotides read TGTGCCAGCAGCTTAGATAATTCACCCCTCCACTTT.

To note about this clone: Mismatch with germline at one junction end may stem from a read error. The V and J genes are TRBV6-5 and TRBJ1-1; 9 positions agree with TRBD1. Germline V CDR1 and CDR2: MNHEY, SVGAGI. The CDR3 sequence is 14 residues long. CDR3 in DNA: TGTGCCGGCAGACTACCGGGACAGGGCACTGAAGCTTTCTTT. It codes for CAGRLPGQGTEAFF.

CDR3 sequence: CASSLEVAGAAGYTF. CDR3 nucleotides: TGTGCCAGCAGCTTAGAAGTCGCGGGGGCGGCTGGCTACACCTTC. The V and J genes are TRBV7-9 and TRBJ1-2; D perhaps matches TRBD1 (6 bases). The CDR3 totals 15 residues. In germline, CDR1 is SEHNR, CDR2 FQNEAQ (reference sequence). Trimming stripped 1 base from V and 7 bases from J, with 16 bases between.

This rearrangement joins TRBV28 to TRBJ2-7; 12 bases fit TRBD1. V lost 6 bases, J lost 10 bases, and 7 bases stayed unmatched. The CDR3 has 13 residues. Germline CDR1 and CDR2: MDHEN and SYDVKM. CDR3 amino acids: CASSLGTGGAQYF. CDR3 sequence (DNA): TGTGCCAGCAGCCTTGGGACAGGGGGCGCCCAGTACTTC.

This chain joins TRBV30 and TRBJ1-2; D remains ambiguous. The germline gives CDR1 GTSNPN, CDR2 SVGIG (reference sequence). The CDR3 length is 8 residues. The V end was cut by 5 bases, the J end by 13 bases, with 8 bases between. The CDR3 DNA is TGTGCCTGGGGGGAGCGCACCTTC. Translating it yields CAWGERTF.

The gene calls are TRBV6-5 and TRBJ2-5; perhaps TRBD1 as D (6 bases). This CDR3 is built from 13 residues. Trimming shortened V by 8 bases and J by 7 bases, and 17 bases separated the two germline ends. CDR1 is MNHEY, CDR2 SVGAGI, per germline. This chain's CDR3 is CASAGGQKVTQYF. The CDR3 nucleotides read TGTGCCAGCGCTGGAGGACAGAAAGTGACCCAGTACTTC.

V and J are TRBV7-2 and TRBJ2-5; D is possibly TRBD1 (6 bases). Germline CDR1 and CDR2: SGHTA and FQGNSA. Between the trimmed V and J ends, which lost 1 base and 4 bases, there was a span of 10 bases. The CDR3 has 14 amino acids. The CDR3 DNA is TGTGCCAGCAGCTTAGGGGGGACAACAGAGACCCAGTACTTC. This codes for CASSLGGTTETQYF.

The chain joins TRBV5-4 to TRBJ2-5, with no clear D. The germline V and J ends were trimmed by 2 bases and 7 bases, with 12 bases remaining between them. CDR1 SGHNT and CDR2 YYREEE come from the germline V gene (reference sequence). CDR3 size: 13 residues. The CDR3 here is CASSLDQAGTQYF. The CDR3 nucleotides read TGTGCCAGCAGCTTAGACCAGGCAGGGACCCAGTACTTC.

The chain has TRBV9 and TRBJ2-5, with D perhaps assigned TRBD1 or TRBD2 (6 bases each). The CDR3 runs to 15 residues. V was shortened by 4 bases and J by 2 bases, with 15 bases between the two germline ends. Per germline, CDR1 SGDLS and CDR2 YYNGEE. The chain's CDR3 is CASSPGALIQETQYF. CDR3 sequence (DNA): TGTGCCAGCAGCCCGGGGGCCCTTATACAAGAGACCCAGTACTTC.

V gene TRBV28 combines with J gene TRBJ2-7; TRBD2 aligns across 12 bases. The CDR3 totals 13 residues. Losses at the gene ends were 9 bases for V and 4 bases for J; bases not matched to a gene: 4. CDR1 and CDR2 (germline): MDHEN, SYDVKM. The CDR3 coding sequence is TGTGCCAGTGCGACTAGCGGGGGTTACGAGCAGTACTTC. Its translation is CASATSGGYEQYF.

The CDR3 sequence: CASGIDNEQFF. The DNA of the CDR3 is TGTGCTAGTGGTATTGACAATGAGCAGTTCTTC. This rearrangement joins TRBV12-5 to TRBJ2-1; D ambiguous. Deletions cut 5 bases from V and 5 bases from J, with 4 bases between. Germline V lookup: CDR1 LGHNT, CDR2 FRNRAP. This CDR3 is 11 amino acids long.

V is TRBV10-3 and J is TRBJ1-1; TRBD1 is a possible D gene (6 bases). V lost 6 bases and J 1 base, leaving 15 bases between the germline ends. Germline V lookup: CDR1 ENHRY, CDR2 SYGVKD. The CDR3 covers 15 residues. The CDR3 is CAISSSGQTNTEAFF. CDR3 in DNA: TGTGCCATCAGCAGCTCCGGACAGACGAACACTGAAGCTTTCTTT.

The chain uses TRBV5-1 and TRBJ1-2, with 7 bases matching TRBD1. Germline V gene data show CDR1 as SGHRS and CDR2 as YFSETQ. The CDR3 runs to 13 residues. V shed 4 bases, J shed 2 bases, and the junction held 2 bases outside the gene matches. CDR3 in DNA: TGCGCCAGCAGCACGGGACAGAACTATGGCTACACCTTC. It codes for CASSTGQNYGYTF.

The CDR3 DNA sequence: TGTGCCAGTAGTCCGAGGACATCCTATGGCTACACCTTC. It codes for CASSPRTSYGYTF. The V call is TRBV19, the J call TRBJ1-2; D is possibly TRBD1 (5 bases). This CDR3 is 13 amino acids long. The germline CDR1 and CDR2 sequences are LNHDA and SQIVND (reference sequence). The V end lost 5 bases, the J end lost 4 bases, and 11 bases lay between the germline ends.

The chain uses TRBV9 and TRBJ1-3; D is uncertain. Germline V gene sequence: CDR1 SGDLS, CDR2 YYNGEE. This CDR3 region has 16 residues. Trimming took off 0 bases at V and 0 bases at J, with 10 bases between the two ends. The CDR3 region is CASSVDLSTSGNTIYF. The CDR3, as DNA: TGTGCCAGCAGCGTAGACCTATCCACCTCTGGAAACACCATATATTTT.

V and J are TRBV4-2 and TRBJ1-2; tentatively, D is TRBD1 (6 bases). V was pared by 4 bases and J by 8 bases, with 23 bases between. There are 16 residues in the CDR3. Germline lookup yields CDR1 LGHNA and CDR2 YNFKEQ. The CDR3: CASSPAERGGGVGYTF. CDR3 coding DNA: TGTGCCAGCAGCCCTGCCGAGAGGGGAGGGGGAGTAGGCTACACCTTC.